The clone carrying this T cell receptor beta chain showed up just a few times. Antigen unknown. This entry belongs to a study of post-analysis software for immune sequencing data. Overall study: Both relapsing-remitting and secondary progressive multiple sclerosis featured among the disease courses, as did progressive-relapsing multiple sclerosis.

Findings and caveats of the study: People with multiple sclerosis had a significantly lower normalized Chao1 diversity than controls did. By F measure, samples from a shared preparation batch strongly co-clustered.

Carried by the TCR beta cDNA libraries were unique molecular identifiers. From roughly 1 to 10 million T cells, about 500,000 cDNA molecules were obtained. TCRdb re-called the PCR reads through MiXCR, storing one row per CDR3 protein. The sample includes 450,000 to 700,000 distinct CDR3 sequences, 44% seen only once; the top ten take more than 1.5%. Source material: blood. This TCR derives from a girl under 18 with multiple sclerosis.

The CDR3 loop is CAISEDRAYGYTF. The CDR3 DNA follows: TGTGCCATCAGTGAGGACAGGGCCTATGGCTACACCTTC. The rearrangement joins TRBV10-3 to TRBJ1-2; 7 bases map to TRBD1. Germline loops: CDR1 ENHRY, CDR2 SYGVKD. The junction had 1 base not matched to a gene; V was cut back by 2 bases and J by 4 bases. CDR3 length: 13 amino acids.